This T cell receptor (beta chain) was identified in a study of T cell repertoires in cytomegalovirus infection. At the level of the study: Indications came from public TCR beta signatures; they pointed to CMV infection and to a matching HLA type.

General study points: Cumulative frequency (of public TCR beta family members) identified carriers of CMV plus the relevant HLA. Dominant in the ex vivo response were TCR beta clonotypes restricted by HLA-C and specific for CMV.

One entry per CDR3 protein results from TCRdb running MiXCR on the reads. The sample contains nearly 650,000 distinct CDR3 sequences, roughly 26% of which appear only once. The CDR3 contains 15 residues. Trimming removed 7 bases from V and 4 bases from J; junction bases left unmatched: 8. Germline V lookup: CDR1 SQVTM, CDR2 ANQGSEA. Note on this clonotype: Its antigen is not identified.

This chain uses TRBV29-1 with TRBJ2-5, with 14 bases lining up with TRBD2. The clonotype originates from a human donor in good health (CMV status not recorded). Some clones in this sample may be carry-over from other donors' samples. The sample taken for sequencing was CD8+ T cells from PBMCs. CDR3 bases: TGCAGCGCAGGCGGGACTAGCGGGGGTGCAGAGACCCAGTACTTC. Translation gives CSAGGTSGGAETQYF. Looking up the rest from reference TRBV29-1 and TRBJ2-5 gives the full variable domain: SAVISQKPSRDICQRGTSLTIQCQVDSQVTMMFWYRQQPGQSLTLIATANQGSEATYESGFVIDKFPISRPNLTFSTLTVSNMSPEDSSIYLCSAGGTSGGAETQYFGPGTRLLVL.